The 19 T cell receptor beta chains below come from one sample, sequenced in a study of shared clonotypes between healthy human individuals. Some clones are missing from TCRdb's copy, which holds only in-frame ones; the method was immunoSEQ multiplex PCR. The data show some 1,900,000 clones, roughly 95% seen once. Naivety among CD8 cells was defined by CD45RO negativity and positive CCR7 selection, thereby excluding terminally differentiated effector memory CD45RA+ cells. The sequencing sample was made of naive CD8+ T cells sorted from blood. The origin of the receptors is a man aged 18 to 29 in good health.

J is TRBJ2-1 and V is TRBV7-9; 7 bases match TRBD2. This CDR3 has 19 amino acids. V trimming: 3 bases; J trimming: 1 base; junction bases outside the gene matches: 15. CDR1 is SEHNR and CDR2 is FQNEAQ in the germline V gene (reference sequence). The chain's CDR3 is CASSLDVTGGALSYNEQFF. DNA for the CDR3: TGTGCCAGCAGCTTGGACGTGACGGGAGGCGCTTTATCCTACAATGAGCAGTTCTTC. The variable domain in full, with the rest retrieved from reference TRBV7-9 and TRBJ2-1, is DTGVSQNPRHKITKRGQNVTFRCDPISEHNRLYWYRQTLGQGPEFLTYFQNEAQLEKSRLLSDRFSAERPKGSFSTLEIQRTEQGDSAMYLCASSLDVTGGALSYNEQFFGPGTRLTVL.

This clone was counted only a few times. Within the sample, other DNA sequences also encode this same CDR3. The rearrangement joins TRBV5-4 to TRBJ2-7; 9 bases are shared with TRBD2. CDR1 is SGHNT, CDR2 YYREEE, per germline (reference sequence). The CDR3 is made up of 14 amino acids. V dropped 2 bases and J dropped 0; count of bases not matched to a gene: 0. The CDR3 sequence is CASSFSGSSYEQYF. The DNA of the CDR3 is TGTGCCAGCAGCTTTAGCGGGAGCTCCTACGAGCAGTACTTC.

On this clone: Other DNA sequences in the sample encode the same CDR3. This sequence joins TRBV29-1 and TRBJ2-7, with a weak D call TRBD1 (5 bases). The CDR3 spans 11 residues. V shed 6 bases and J shed 4 bases, with 10 bases lying between them. Germline V gene data show CDR1 as SQVTM and CDR2 as ANQGSEA. CDR3 sequence reads: CSVLKGYEQYF. The CDR3 nucleotides are TGCAGCGTCCTTAAGGGGTACGAGCAGTACTTC.

The chain employs TRBV6-5 and TRBJ1-5; possible D gene TRBD1, 5 bases. CDR1 and CDR2 (germline): MNHEY, SVGAGI. The CDR3 has 12 amino acids. V was shortened by 6 bases and J by 6 bases, with 9 bases between the two germline ends. In nucleotides, the CDR3 is TGTGCCAGCAGCTCGGGGGGTCAGCCCCAGCATTTT. Translation gives CASSSGGQPQHF.

The chain recombines TRBV4-1 with TRBJ1-2, with a weak D call TRBD1 (6 bases). V lost 1 base and J 2 bases, leaving 17 bases between the germline ends. Germline V gene sequence: CDR1 MGHRA, CDR2 YSYEKL. CDR3 length: 17 residues. The CDR3 is CASSQVYRAESNYGYTF. In DNA form, the CDR3 reads TGCGCCAGCAGCCAAGTTTACAGGGCGGAATCGAACTATGGCTACACCTTC.

The chain carries TRBV7-9 and TRBJ2-2; maybe TRBD1 (5 bases). Germline assignment: CDR1 SEHNR and CDR2 FQNEAQ (reference sequence). Trimming stripped 6 bases from V and 5 bases from J, with 7 bases between. CDR3 size: 12 residues. The CDR3 nucleotides read TGTGCCAGCAGGCCAGGGACCGGGGAGCTGTTTTTT. It specifies CASRPGTGELFF.

The gene calls are TRBV4-2 and TRBJ2-5; 8 bases are a match to TRBD2. The CDR3 is 16 amino acids. V shed 0 bases, J shed 5 bases, and the junction held 8 bases outside the gene matches. Germline CDR1 reads LGHNA; CDR2 reads YNFKEQ. CDR3 amino acids: CASSQDESGGRETQYF. For the CDR3, the DNA is TGTGCCAGCAGCCAAGATGAAAGCGGGGGCAGGGAGACCCAGTACTTC.

V is TRBV10-1 and J is TRBJ2-3; tentatively, D is TRBD1 (6 bases). Deletions cut 2 bases from V and 0 bases from J, with 18 bases between. CDR1 WNHNN and CDR2 SYGVQD come from the germline V gene (reference sequence). The CDR3 runs to 18 residues. CDR3 amino acids: CASSEGPGASPSTDTQYF. DNA of the CDR3: TGCGCCAGCAGTGAGGGGCCAGGGGCCTCCCCTAGCACAGATACGCAGTATTTT.

The genes are TRBV12-5 and TRBJ1-5; TRBD1 matches 8 bases. J lost 2 bases, V lost 3 bases, and 9 bases had no gene match. This CDR3 is built from 17 residues. The germline CDR1 and CDR2 sequences are LGHNT and FRNRAP. This CDR3 reads CASGFLGGGQGNQPQHF. The CDR3 DNA is TGTGCTAGTGGTTTCCTCGGGGGGGGACAGGGCAATCAGCCCCAGCATTTT.

This clone was seen only once. The chain recombines TRBV6-6 with TRBJ1-4; TRBD1 matches 9 bases. The CDR3 runs to 14 residues. The germline CDR1 and CDR2 sequences are MNHNY and SVGAGI (reference sequence). V trimming: 6 bases; J trimming: 8 bases; junction bases outside the gene matches: 7. Here the CDR3 DNA reads TGTGCCAGCAGAGACAGGGGGATTGGCGAAAAACTGTTTTTT. Amino acids: CASRDRGIGEKLFF.

The chain is built from TRBV7-9 and TRBJ1-5, with D unclear. There are 14 residues in the CDR3. CDR1 and CDR2 from the germline V gene are SEHNR and FQNEAQ (reference sequence). V lost 6 bases and J 11 bases, leaving 20 bases between the germline ends. DNA of the CDR3: TGTGCCAGCAGTGGTCCGGACCCGAGCGTGGCCCAGCATTTT. It specifies CASSGPDPSVAQHF. Combining the CDR3 with reference TRBV7-9 and TRBJ1-5 gives the whole variable domain DTGVSQNPRHKITKRGQNVTFRCDPISEHNRLYWYRQTLGQGPEFLTYFQNEAQLEKSRLLSDRFSAERPKGSFSTLEIQRTEQGDSAMYLCASSGPDPSVAQHFGDGTRLSIL.

Comments on this clone: In the same sample, other DNA sequences code for this CDR3. J is TRBJ1-5 and V is TRBV27; D remains ambiguous. Per germline, CDR1 MNHEY and CDR2 SMNVEV (reference sequence). CDR3 size: 14 residues. Trimming shortened V by 2 bases and J by 2 bases, and 7 bases separated the two germline ends. CDR3 DNA: TGTGCCAGCAGTTTAAGGCAGGGCAATCAGCCCCAGCATTTT. This sequence encodes CASSLRQGNQPQHF.

With regard to this clone: Germline and junction disagree at one end, which may indicate a read error. The chain couples TRBV4-1 to TRBJ1-2, with a tentative D call TRBD1 (5 bases). Germline values: CDR1 MGHRA, CDR2 YSYEKL. This CDR3 spans 11 amino acids. The CDR3 DNA reads TGCGCCAGCAGCCAAGGGGGCGGGACTGAGTTC. Amino acid sequence: CASSQGGGTEF.

This chain uses TRBV30 with TRBJ2-2; maybe TRBD2 (5 bases). V was cut by 8 bases and J by 6 bases, with 16 bases left in between. Germline-derived CDR1 and CDR2 are GTSNPN and SVGIG (reference sequence). CDR3 length equals 13 residues. CDR3 sequence: CARRNTGAGELFF. The CDR3 region has the DNA TGTGCCCGGCGGAATACCGGGGCCGGGGAGCTGTTTTTT.

The genes are TRBV9 and TRBJ1-1, with a weak D call TRBD1 (5 bases). The length of the CDR3 is 13 residues. Trimming removed 4 bases at V and 3 bases at J, with 10 bases between. Looked up from germline, CDR1 is SGDLS and CDR2 is YYNGEE. CDR3 in DNA: TGTGCCAGCAGCTTAGGGACCGACACTGAAGCTTTCTTT. Translating it yields CASSLGTDTEAFF.

V is TRBV9 and J is TRBJ2-1, with D hard to call. Germline V gene lookup returns CDR1 SGDLS and CDR2 YYNGEE. Deletions cut 0 bases from V and 7 bases from J, with 5 bases between. This CDR3 region has 12 residues. The CDR3 DNA is TGTGCCAGCAGCGTAGGAACGAATGAGCAGTTCTTC. This sequence encodes CASSVGTNEQFF.

The rearrangement joins TRBV6-5 to TRBJ2-1, with D unresolved. V was shortened by 7 bases and J by 2 bases, with 12 bases between the two germline ends. The CDR3 is 14 residues long. The germline gives CDR1 MNHEY, CDR2 SVGAGI. CDR3 DNA: TGTGCCAGCAAAGACCTCCCCCCCTACAATGAGCAGTTCTTC. Its translation is CASKDLPPYNEQFF.

The rearrangement joins TRBV6-1 to TRBJ2-2, with D unresolved. From germline, CDR1 is MNHNS and CDR2 SASEGT. There are 15 residues in the CDR3. V was shortened by 11 bases and J by 5 bases, with 21 bases between the two germline ends. The CDR3 nucleotides are TGTGCCGGCCTCTCCCTTCAGCGAGGAACCGGGGAGCTGTTTTTT. Translated, it gives CAGLSLQRGTGELFF.

This rearrangement joins TRBV4-3 to TRBJ1-5; a weak D match, TRBD1 (5 bases). The CDR3 totals 14 residues. Trimming shortened V by 1 base and J by 9 bases, and 13 bases separated the two germline ends. The germline V gene encodes CDR1 LGHNA and CDR2 YSLEER. CDR3 sequence (DNA): TGCGCCAGCAGCCAAGGGTCCGGGGCTGGGCCCCAGCATTTT. Translated, it gives CASSQGSGAGPQHF.